The subject of this entry is one T cell receptor beta chain. TCRdb analysed the RACE reads with MiXCR anew, one entry per CDR3 protein. The sample holds some 74,000 distinct CDR3 sequences, less than 15% seen once. This sample is drawn from a study of human T cells and chemical hapten exposure. Unmatched junction bases numbered 12, after V lost 5 bases and J lost 8 bases. The CDR3 extends over 17 amino acids. Per germline, CDR1 SGHAT and CDR2 FQNNGV. The time point denotes: pre-sensitization, week 0. This sample's treatment: therapeutic diphenylcyclopropenone sensitization with weekly scalp DPC. This chain joins TRBV11-2 and TRBJ1-6; 10 bases align to TRBD1. Sequences were derived from whole blood, sampled in connection with sensitization to the hapten diphenylcyclopropenone (DPC). The source is a woman aged 45-65 years with alopecia areata. Some clones in this sample may be carry-over from other donors' samples. CDR3 sequence reads: CASSKSRDRGPDSPLHF. For the CDR3, the DNA is TGTGCCAGCAGCAAGAGCCGGGACAGGGGCCCGGATTCACCCCTCCACTTT.